The rows below give T cell receptor beta chains drawn from one sample of a study of CD8 T cells in Susac syndrome. TCRdb passed the immunoSEQ multiplex PCR reads through MiXCR, listing each CDR3 protein once. Of 73,000 or so distinct CDR3 sequences detected, around 96% appear once; the ten largest clones hold around 0.4%. The sequencing input was CD8+ T cells from PBMCs. All receptors derive from a human donor with multiple sclerosis. Both conserved end residues are part of each CDR3. D genes are given only for firm matches. The size of a clone is reported for some rows only, either as once, few or many, or as a class for expanded clones.

15	-	TRBV27	TRBJ1-2	-	TGTGCCAGCAGTTTATTTCCAGGGGCTCACTATGGCTACACCTTC	CASSLFPGAHYGYTF
14	-	TRBV3-1	TRBJ2-1	-	TGTGCCAGCAGCCAACCCCCCCCGGGCAATGAGCAGTTCTTC	CASSQPPPGNEQFF
14	-	TRBV9	TRBJ2-1	-	TGTGCCAGCAGCGCAGAAAGCTCCTACAATGAGCAGTTCTTC	CASSAESSYNEQFF
14	-	TRBV29-1	TRBJ2-5	-	TGCAGCGTTGAGGTCGACAGCGACCAAGAGACCCAGTACTTC	CSVEVDSDQETQYF
15	TRBD1	TRBV6-4	TRBJ2-2	-	TGTGCCAGCAGACCGGGACAGGGAGCCACCGGGGAGCTGTTTTTT	CASRPGQGATGELFF
16	-	TRBV10-2	TRBJ2-4	-	TGCGCCAGCAGGGGGGGAGGGGGTGCGGCCAAAAACATTCAGTACTTC	CASRGGGGAAKNIQYF
12	-	TRBV11-2	TRBJ2-5	-	TGTGCCAGCAGCTTAGATGGGACGTCCCAGTACTTC	CASSLDGTSQYF
11	-	TRBV10-3	TRBJ2-1	-	TGTGCCACCAAGCAGGGAAATGAGCAGTTCTTC	CATKQGNEQFF
13	TRBD1	TRBV7-9	TRBJ2-7	-	TGTGCCAGCAGCTTGGACAGGGGGGACGAGCAGTACTTC	CASSLDRGDEQYF
16	-	TRBV3-1	TRBJ2-1	-	TGTGCCAGCAGCCACCGCGGAGGGGGGGACCCCAATGAGCAGTTCTTC	CASSHRGGGDPNEQFF
16	TRBD2	TRBV7-8	TRBJ2-3	once	TGTGCCAGCAGCGCGAGGACTAGCGGGGGCACAGATACGCAGTATTTT	CASSARTSGGTDTQYF
15	TRBD2	TRBV13	TRBJ2-2	-	TGTGCCAGCAGCTTAAGCGGGGAGAACACCGGGGAGCTGTTTTTT	CASSLSGENTGELFF
15	TRBD1	TRBV6-5	TRBJ1-1	-	TGTGCCAGCAGCGAGGTGACAGGGGGCTTTGCAGAAGCTTTCTTT	CASSEVTGGFAEAFF
15	-	TRBV12-3/TRBV12-4	TRBJ1-3	-	TGTGCCAGCAGTACCGTCGGGCCTGGAGGAAACACCATATATTTT	CASSTVGPGGNTIYF
16	TRBD2	TRBV19	TRBJ2-1	-	TGTGCCAGTAGTATAGGCCTAGCGGGGGCCGGGAATGAGCAGTTCTTC	CASSIGLAGAGNEQFF
13	-	TRBV29-1	TRBJ2-1	-	TGCAGCGTTGAAAAAGTAGGTCGTAATGAGCAGTTCTTC	CSVEKVGRNEQFF
15	-	TRBV5-1	TRBJ2-7	-	TGCGCCAGCAGCCCGGAAAACACGTACCTCGACGAGCAGTACTTC	CASSPENTYLDEQYF
14	-	TRBV7-9	TRBJ1-1	-	TGTGCCAGCAGCTTAGAAGGGAAGAACACTGAAGCTTTCTTT	CASSLEGKNTEAFF
15	-	TRBV5-1	TRBJ2-1	-	TGCGCCAGCAGCTCGGACACGAGCTCCTACAATGAGCAGTTCTTC	CASSSDTSSYNEQFF
16	-	TRBV25-1	TRBJ1-6	-	TGTGCCAGCAGTGAATCCGTATATCCACTAAATTCACCCCTCCACTTT	CASSESVYPLNSPLHF
15	-	TRBV7-9	TRBJ2-5	-	TGTGCCAGCAGCTTAGGTGACCTCCGAGAAGAGACCCAGTACTTC	CASSLGDLREETQYF
16	TRBD2	TRBV12-3/TRBV12-4	TRBJ2-5	-	TGTGCCAGCAGTCCCGCCCGGGGGGAGCCCCAAGAGACCCAGTACTTC	CASSPARGEPQETQYF
13	TRBD2	TRBV9	TRBJ2-1	-	TGTGCCAGCAGCCCGAGGAGACTAGCTGAGCAGTTCTTC	CASSPRRLAEQFF
13	-	TRBV29-1	TRBJ1-1	-	TGCAGCGTTAATCCGGGAGCGAACACTGAAGCTTTCTTT	CSVNPGANTEAFF
14	TRBD1	TRBV4-1	TRBJ1-2	-	TGCGCCAGCAGCCAGGAACAGGGGTACTATGGCTACACCTTC	CASSQEQGYYGYTF
15	-	TRBV7-2	TRBJ1-4	-	TGTGCCAGCACCCCGCGGGGTGCAACTAATGAAAAACTGTTTTTT	CASTPRGATNEKLFF
16	TRBD2	TRBV27	TRBJ2-1	-	TGTGCCAGCAGTCCCGTTAGCGGGGCCTTATACAATGAGCAGTTCTTC	CASSPVSGALYNEQFF
16	-	TRBV4-2	TRBJ2-6	few	TGTGCCAGCAGCCAAGATGCGGCCTCTGGGGCCAACGTCCTGACTTTC	CASSQDAASGANVLTF
13	TRBD1	TRBV29-1	TRBJ1-1	-	TGCAGCGTTCCAGACAGGGGGGACACTGAAGCTTTCTTT	CSVPDRGDTEAFF
14	TRBD1	TRBV9	TRBJ1-2	-	TGTGCCAGCAGCGCCCTCACAGGGGCCTATGGCTACACCTTC	CASSALTGAYGYTF
11	-	TRBV9	TRBJ1-2	-	TGTGCCAGCAGCCCCGGGACCTCGTTAACCTTC	CASSPGTSLTF
13	-	TRBV24-1	TRBJ2-1	-	TGTGCCACCAGTGATTATTGGCAAAATGAGCAGTTCTTC	CATSDYWQNEQFF
13	-	TRBV6-5	TRBJ2-7	-	TGTGCCAGCAGTGATACTAGCTCCTACGAGCAGTACTTC	CASSDTSSYEQYF
14	-	TRBV2	TRBJ2-7	-	TGTGCCAGCAGTTCCGCTAAAGGGGACTACGAGCAGTACTTC	CASSSAKGDYEQYF
11	-	TRBV29-1	TRBJ1-3	-	TGCAGCGTTGAATTGGGAAACACCATATATTTT	CSVELGNTIYF
16	TRBD1	TRBV7-3	TRBJ1-5	-	TGTGCCAGCAGCCCACCCCACAGGGGAAGCAATCAGCCCCAGCATTTT	CASSPPHRGSNQPQHF
14	-	TRBV19	TRBJ1-1	-	TGTGCCAGTAGTATTTCGGCCGCCGTCACTGAAGCTTTCTTT	CASSISAAVTEAFF
15	TRBD1	TRBV7-9	TRBJ2-5	-	TGTGCCAGCAGCTTTTGGGACAGGTCACAAGAGACCCAGTACTTC	CASSFWDRSQETQYF
15	-	TRBV2	TRBJ2-7	-	TGTGCCAGCATCGGAACTGCGGGGGCCTCCTACGAGCAGTACTTC	CASIGTAGASYEQYF
15	-	TRBV12-3/TRBV12-4	TRBJ2-1	-	TGTGCCAGCAGTTTAGGGGGCCTCTCCTACAATGAGCAGTTCTTC	CASSLGGLSYNEQFF
14	-	TRBV19	TRBJ2-7	-	TGTGCCAGTAGTACGAGCGGGTTGGCTGACGAGCAGTACTTC	CASSTSGLADEQYF